What follows are 10 T cell receptor beta chains derived from one specimen sequenced in a study of cytomegalovirus exposure and HLA in healthy donors (dated 2017 in TCRdb). Library preparation was by the immunoSEQ multiplex PCR assay. A mixture of 60 forward primers for TCR Vbeta segments and 13 reverse primers for TCR Jbeta segments was used in the multiplex PCR. The table comes from immuneACCESS by way of TCRdb, which keeps in-frame sequences with V and J called. Part of the clones is missing from these tables; in studies checked, under half for an unresolved V gene and the rest for unknown reasons. In all, the sample holds 100,000 to 140,000 clones, and 65% to 80% of those were seen once. In total, the top ten clones hold about 4.3% of the sample. Sequencing used PBMCs. Receptor source: a male donor in good health and CMV-seronegative.

The chain combines TRBV15 with TRBJ2-1, with D unclear. Trimming stripped 1 base from V and 8 bases from J, with 6 bases between. Looked up from germline, CDR1 is LNHNV and CDR2 is YYDKDF (reference sequence). The CDR3 extends over 12 amino acids. The CDR3 nucleotides read TGTGCCACCAGCAGAGGAGGTGATGAGCAGTTCTTC. Its protein is CATSRGGDEQFF.

The rearrangement uses TRBV15 and TRBJ2-2; the match to TRBD2 covers 11 bases. V was clipped by 0 bases and J by 7 bases; unmatched bases: 10. In germline, CDR1 is LNHNV, CDR2 YYDKDF (reference sequence). The CDR3 runs 18 residues. The CDR3 sequence: CATSRDDKLAGELGELFF. For the CDR3, the DNA is TGTGCCACCAGCAGAGACGATAAACTAGCGGGAGAACTCGGGGAGCTGTTTTTT.

The chain has TRBV5-4 and TRBJ2-7; 10 bases map to TRBD1. Germline V gives CDR1 SGHNT, CDR2 YYREEE (reference sequence). CDR3 length equals 15 residues. Trimming took 4 bases from V and 6 from J; bases not matched to a gene: 10. CDR3 protein: CASSTWTGGRGEQYF. DNA for the CDR3: TGTGCCAGCAGCACTTGGACAGGGGGAAGAGGCGAGCAGTACTTC. The variable domain in full, with the rest retrieved from reference TRBV5-4 and TRBJ2-7, is ETGVTQSPTHLIKTRGQQVTLRCSSQSGHNTVSWYQQALGQGPQFIFQYYREEENGRGNFPPRFSGLQFPNYSSELNVNALELDDSALYLCASSTWTGGRGEQYFGPGTRLTVT.

The genes are TRBV19 and TRBJ1-1; the D gene is possibly TRBD1 (6 bases). The V and J ends lost 4 bases and 1 base respectively, with 7 bases between them. This CDR3 contains 13 residues. From germline, CDR1 is LNHDA and CDR2 SQIVND (reference sequence). In nucleotides, the CDR3 is TGTGCCAGTAGTAAGACAGGGAACACTGAAGCTTTCTTT. Its translation is CASSKTGNTEAFF.

This clone was picked up a small number of times. The rearrangement uses TRBV6-5 and TRBJ2-7; 9 bases line up with TRBD2. CDR1 is MNHEY and CDR2 is SVGAGI in the germline V gene. The CDR3 is 14 amino acids. The V gene end was trimmed by 7 bases and the J gene end by 0 bases; junction bases not matched to a gene: 4. The CDR3 here is CASTRAGGSYEQYF. The CDR3 DNA sequence: TGTGCCAGCACCCGAGCGGGAGGCTCCTACGAGCAGTACTTC.

This clone occurred a few times. The V and J genes are TRBV21-1 and TRBJ1-3; the table gives TRBD1 as D, unverified against the DNA. TRBV21-1 is marked as a pseudogene. The CDR3 has 16 amino acids. CDR3 residues: CASSNVQGYSGNTIYF. DNA of the CDR3: TGTGCCAGCAGCAATGTGCAGGGCTACTCTGGAAACACCATATATTTT.

This clone was seen more than once but under ten times. This chain joins TRBV11-2 and TRBJ1-2; D remains ambiguous. The length of the CDR3 is 14 residues. From germline, CDR1 is SGHAT and CDR2 FQNNGV. The V end was cut by 1 base, the J end by 2 bases, with 8 bases between. In DNA, the CDR3 is TGTGCCAGCAGCTTAGGACTCCTGAACTATGGCTACACCTTC. It specifies CASSLGLLNYGYTF.

This sequence joins TRBV5-4 and TRBJ2-2, with TRBD2 matching 14 bases. Germline-derived CDR1 and CDR2 are SGHNT and YYREEE (reference sequence). V dropped 4 bases and J dropped 1; count of bases not matched to a gene: 3. The CDR3 spans 17 residues. The CDR3 protein is CASSPGLAGENTGELFF. The CDR3 DNA reads TGTGCCAGCAGCCCGGGACTAGCGGGAGAGAACACCGGGGAGCTGTTTTTT.

This clone was found a few times. This rearrangement joins TRBV6-1 to TRBJ2-1, with 12 bases matching TRBD2. From germline, CDR1 is MNHNS and CDR2 SASEGT. V lost 6 bases and J lost 8; bases outside the gene matches: 8. CDR3 length equals 15 residues. CDR3 nucleotide sequence: TGTGCCAGCAGGGGCCTAGCGGGAGGGCCGGATGAGCAGTTCTTC. The encoded protein is CASRGLAGGPDEQFF.

The chain uses TRBV27 and TRBJ2-7; 13 bases agree with TRBD2. Germline assignment: CDR1 MNHEY and CDR2 SMNVEV (reference sequence). The V segment lost 5 bases and the J segment 3 bases; nucleotides outside the gene matches: 7. The CDR3 extends over 16 amino acids. The CDR3 DNA reads TGTGCCAGCAGTCCCGGGACTAGCGGGACCCGCTACGAGCAGTACTTC. Its translation is CASSPGTSGTRYEQYF.